The T cell receptor beta chain under discussion was sequenced for a study of blood T cell repertoires in COVID-19. Overall study context: In each case, the material was cDNA or gDNA derived from T cells, B-cell-depleted T cells, or PBMCs.

Germline V gene lookup returns CDR1 MNHEY and CDR2 SVGEGT. This CDR3 spans 17 amino acids. Study members were between about 18 and 89 years old and lived in over 20 US regions. Participants' own reports of clinical history determined their cohort assignment. In the case of this clone: A junction boundary mismatches the germline segment, possibly from a read error.

Original methodology: How many nucleated cells were present was estimated from reference gene primer amplification. The table came from immunoSEQ multiplex PCR; TCRdb's copy has only in-frame clones and leaves some out. V, J and clone size were drawn from that table, and D and trimming were deduced from the DNA. This sample has under 250,000 clones, with more than 80% found just once. Sequenced input: PBMCs or T cells enriched from blood (not recorded which). The chain has TRBV6-2 or TRBV6-3 and TRBJ2-7, with TRBD2 matching over 8 bases. This TCR came from a woman between 18 and 30 years old in a cohort exposed to, infected with or recovered from COVID-19 (not recorded which). CDR3 nucleotides: TGTGCCAGCAGTTACTTCCAACTAGCGGCCAGCTCCTATGAGCAGTACTTC. Translation: CASSYFQLAASSYEQYF.